The 17 T cell receptor beta chains listed next were all sequenced from one sample in a study of shared clonotypes between healthy human individuals. Sequenced by immunoSEQ multiplex PCR; TCRdb stores in-frame clones only, minus some. The sample yields a few million clones, 92% seen once. Sequenced sample: naive CD4+ T cells from PBMCs. Subset meaning: CD45RA+ positively selected. Every receptor here comes from a man between 18 and 35 years old in good health. Some clones in this sample may be carry-over from other donors' samples.

This rearrangement joins TRBV7-9 to TRBJ2-3; D is unclear. V shed 0 bases and J shed 7 bases, with 14 bases lying between them. CDR1 SEHNR and CDR2 FQNEAQ come from the germline V gene (reference sequence). The CDR3 is made up of 15 amino acids. This CDR3 reads CASSLASGPANTQYF. The CDR3 DNA sequence: TGTGCCAGCAGCTTAGCGTCCGGGCCGGCTAATACGCAGTATTTT. The whole variable domain, remainder taken from reference TRBV7-9 and TRBJ2-3, is DTGVSQNPRHKITKRGQNVTFRCDPISEHNRLYWYRQTLGQGPEFLTYFQNEAQLEKSRLLSDRFSAERPKGSFSTLEIQRTEQGDSAMYLCASSLASGPANTQYFGPGTRLTVL.

This clone was observed a handful of times. This rearrangement joins TRBV5-1 to TRBJ1-1; the D is unclear. V lost 4 bases, J lost 4 bases, and 14 bases lay in between. CDR1 is SGHRS, CDR2 YFSETQ, per germline. The CDR3 runs to 14 residues. CDR3 bases: TGCGCCAGCAGCACGGCGCAGCCGTCCACTGAAGCTTTCTTT. As protein: CASSTAQPSTEAFF.

The chain joins TRBV6-1 to TRBJ1-1; D is unresolved. The CDR3 is made up of 16 amino acids. Trimming stripped 4 bases from V and 0 bases from J, with 15 bases between. CDR1 MNHNS and CDR2 SASEGT come from the germline V gene. In DNA form, the CDR3 reads TGTGCCAGCAGTGTCCCGGTTGGCGAAATGAACACTGAAGCTTTCTTT. Translating gives CASSVPVGEMNTEAFF.

In this sample, this clone turned up once. The chain is built from TRBV5-1 and TRBJ2-1; the match to TRBD2 covers 8 bases. Germline CDR1 reads SGHRS; CDR2 reads YFSETQ. V was clipped by 3 bases and J by 5 bases; unmatched bases: 7. CDR3 length: 15 amino acids. This CDR3 reads CASSSTSANNNEQFF. For the CDR3, the DNA is TGCGCCAGCAGCTCGACTAGCGCGAATAACAATGAGCAGTTCTTC. Complete variable domain (other parts from reference TRBV5-1 and TRBJ2-1): KAGVTQTPRYLIKTRGQQVTLSCSPISGHRSVSWYQQTPGQGLQFLFEYFSETQRNKGNFPGRFSGRQFSNSRSEMNVSTLELGDSALYLCASSSTSANNNEQFFGPGTRLTVL.

V gene TRBV30 combines with J gene TRBJ1-2; 8 positions agree with TRBD1. Trimming removed 2 bases from V and 8 bases from J; junction bases left unmatched: 7. CDR1 is GTSNPN, CDR2 SVGIG, per germline (reference sequence). The CDR3 is 13 residues long. CDR3: CAWSRDRRGGYTF. DNA of the CDR3: TGTGCCTGGAGTCGGGACAGGCGTGGGGGCTACACCTTC.

The V and J genes are TRBV29-1 and TRBJ2-1; the match to TRBD1 covers 8 bases. V shed 2 bases and J 2 bases; nucleotides not matched to a gene: 5. This CDR3 comprises 15 residues. Germline V gene lookup returns CDR1 SQVTM and CDR2 ANQGSEA. DNA of the CDR3: TGCAGCGTTGAAACCAGGGGGCAGACCTACAATGAGCAGTTCTTC. Translated, it gives CSVETRGQTYNEQFF.

V usage is TRBV5-5 and J usage is TRBJ2-2; 7 positions agree with TRBD2. The CDR3 has 15 residues. V dropped 3 bases and J dropped 7; count of bases not matched to a gene: 9. The germline CDR1 and CDR2 sequences are SGHKS and YYEKEE (reference sequence). In nucleotides, the CDR3 is TGTGCCAGCAGCTCCGCAGCGGGAACCTTCGGGGAGCTGTTTTTT. Protein: CASSSAAGTFGELFF.

Only one count was recorded for this clone. The chain employs TRBV10-1 and TRBJ2-1, with D perhaps TRBD1 (5 bases). Germline V gives CDR1 WNHNN, CDR2 SYGVQD (reference sequence). The V end was cut by 8 bases, the J end by 5 bases, with 13 bases between. This CDR3 region has 13 residues. CDR3 residues: CASGATPHNEQFF. The CDR3 bases are TGCGCCAGCGGGGCGACCCCGCACAATGAGCAGTTCTTC.

On this clone itself: The same CDR3 also results from other DNA sequences found in this sample. The chain uses TRBV2 and TRBJ2-7, with D unresolved. V dropped 1 base and J dropped 4 bases, with 5 bases sitting between them. This CDR3 spans 12 amino acids. CDR1 is SNHLY, CDR2 FYNNEI, per germline. Written as DNA, the CDR3 is TGTGCCAGCAGTGAAGGACCGTACGAGCAGTACTTC. Its protein product is CASSEGPYEQYF.

This clone has only one observation. The chain employs TRBV5-1 and TRBJ1-4; D not certain. V lost 4 bases and J lost 4, with 11 bases in between. CDR3 length: 14 residues. Germline loops: CDR1 SGHRS, CDR2 YFSETQ. DNA of the CDR3: TGCGCCAGCAGCCCGGGGAGGATTAATGAAAAACTGTTTTTT. This sequence encodes CASSPGRINEKLFF.

The chain links TRBV4-1 to TRBJ1-5; the match to TRBD1 covers 11 bases. Germline-derived CDR1 and CDR2 are MGHRA and YSYEKL. With 4 bases clipped from V and 3 bases from J, the junction kept 11 bases outside the gene matches. This CDR3 spans 18 amino acids. CDR3: CASSPQAGTGGFNQPQHF. For the CDR3, the DNA is TGCGCCAGCAGCCCTCAAGCCGGGACAGGGGGATTCAATCAGCCCCAGCATTTT.

V gene TRBV27 combines with J gene TRBJ1-2; D is unresolved. Per the germline V gene, CDR1 is MNHEY and CDR2 is SMNVEV (reference sequence). This CDR3 comprises 13 residues. V was trimmed by 4 bases and J by 6 bases, leaving 12 bases between them. DNA of the CDR3: TGTGCCAGCAGTTCCAGGTTGATGGATGGCTACACCTTC. Protein sequence: CASSSRLMDGYTF.

The chain carries TRBV5-1 and TRBJ2-2; D ambiguous. V lost 5 bases to trimming and J lost 5 bases, with 13 bases between them. The CDR3 runs 14 residues. Per the germline V gene, CDR1 is SGHRS and CDR2 is YFSETQ. Here the CDR3 reads CASRPGFRTGELFF. In DNA, the CDR3 is TGCGCCAGCAGACCCGGATTCCGAACCGGGGAGCTGTTTTTT.

The V gene is TRBV5-6, the J gene TRBJ2-1; 7 nucleotides align to TRBD1. This CDR3 is 16 amino acids long. Germline trimming cut 0 bases from V and 2 bases from J; bases unmatched to any gene: 5. CDR1 SGHDT and CDR2 YYEEEE come from the germline V gene. The CDR3 DNA sequence: TGTGCCAGCAGCTTGGAGTTAGGGACAGCCTACAATGAGCAGTTCTTC. This encodes CASSLELGTAYNEQFF.

This clone was counted only a few times. The chain joins TRBV28 to TRBJ1-1; TRBD1 is a possible D gene (6 bases). Trimming took 3 bases from V and 1 from J, leaving 15 bases between them. Germline CDR1 reads MDHEN; CDR2 reads SYDVKM. This CDR3 spans 16 amino acids. CDR3 sequence (DNA): TGTGCCAGCAGTTTTGTGGGGGGCAATCGGAACACTGAAGCTTTCTTT. It translates to CASSFVGGNRNTEAFF. Variable domain in full (rest from reference TRBV28 and TRBJ1-1): DVKVTQSSRYLVKRTGEKVFLECVQDMDHENMFWYRQDPGLGLRLIYFSYDVKMKEKGDIPEGYSVSREKKERFSLILESASTNQTSMYLCASSFVGGNRNTEAFFGQGTRLTVV.

The genes are TRBV4-1 and TRBJ1-5; D is ambiguous. V lost 1 base and J 7 bases, leaving 14 bases between the germline ends. Germline values: CDR1 MGHRA, CDR2 YSYEKL. The CDR3 contains 15 residues. CDR3 amino acids: CASSQGAGWGQPQHF. The CDR3 DNA follows: TGCGCCAGCAGCCAAGGGGCGGGGTGGGGACAGCCCCAGCATTTT.

This chain joins TRBV28 and TRBJ2-3, with TRBD1 matching 8 bases. CDR1 MDHEN and CDR2 SYDVKM come from the germline V gene. V shed 3 bases, J shed 0 bases, and the junction held 8 bases outside the gene matches. The CDR3 runs to 17 residues. The DNA of the CDR3 is TGTGCCAGCAGTTTCCCGCGGGACAGGAGAAGCACAGATACGCAGTATTTT. This codes for CASSFPRDRRSTDTQYF.